This paragraph covers one TCR beta chain sequence. This clonotype was seen at least ten times. The antigen this receptor binds is unknown. No much larger clonotype is one base removed from it; base qualities were not supplied. The CDR3 has 16 amino acids, counting the end cysteine and phenylalanine. Only the CDR3 portion is preserved as DNA: 48 bases, with reading frame beginning at the first base. Trimming at the junction amounts to 1 base on V and 6 bases on J, and the germline ends lie 19 bases apart. CDR1 and CDR2, looked up from the germline V gene (reference sequence), are LGHDT and YNNKEL. These data come from a study of T-cell memory formation after mild COVID-19 (dated by TCRdb to about 2021). About the full investigation: TCR sequence clusters from the two donors were found to be largely donor specific. T-cell clones expanding and contracting after mild COVID-19 in a couple of donors were tracked by longitudinal TCRalpha and TCRbeta repertoire sequencing. The cohort was made up of two young adult volunteers, one female and one male, who were previously healthy.

PBMCs were isolated by Ficoll-Paque density gradient centrifugation. TCRdb records Illumina NovaSeq 6000 as the sequencer. cDNA libraries for TCRalpha and TCRbeta were prepared by 5'RACE using constant-segment primers, with sample barcodes and unique molecular identifiers added. Trizol reagent was used to extract RNA from every sample. The libraries were amplified in two PCR steps, and the second step added a second sample barcode and Illumina TruSeq adapters. Sequencing of libraries was performed on an Illumina NovaSeq with 2 x 150 bp paired-end reads. The authors' pipeline ran thus. With migec v1.2.7, reads were demultiplexed and then collapsed into UMI-guided consensus sequences. Using mixcr v2.1.11, UMI consensuses were aligned to TRA and TRB V and J templates and then assembled into clonotypes. A clonotype was counted as expanded or contracted only if both edgeR and NoisET called the change significant, with noise models trained on biological replicates. For edgeR calls, the cutoffs were a false discovery rate-adjusted p below 0.01 and a log2 fold-change threshold of 1. PCA with hierarchical clustering of max-normalized trajectories of the 1000 most abundant clonotypes was used as exploratory dynamics analysis. Separately sequenced CD4+ and CD8+ repertoires were used to assign the CD4 or CD8 phenotype of responding clones. The raw public data were reprocessed by TCRdb itself: fastp quality trimming at Q25, MiXCR clonotype calling, in-frame beta chains only. Duplicate CDR3 protein sequences are folded into a single record with the most common DNA and genes. TCRdb's processing, not the study's, gives the V and J calls here. A total of about 14,000 distinct CDR3 sequences appear in this sample, around 20% of them only once. The ten largest clones capture around 49% of the sample.

What the study reported, not specific to this receptor: Contracting CD4+ clones were found mainly in CM and EM memory subsets, while CD8+ clones were enriched in EMRA. The second-wave clones that peaked on day 37 were not confirmed to be SARS-CoV-2 specific. Only a couple of mild cases were covered in the study, and larger cohorts including severe cases with pre-infection samples were considered necessary. Some responding clones were detected in pre-infection memory, which suggested that pre-existing cross-reactive memory T cells had joined the SARS-CoV-2 response. From day 15 to 85, contracting clones showed balanced CD4/CD8 phenotypes, whereas a second wave of clones that expanded from day 15 to 37 leaned towards CD4+.

The receptor was isolated from an adult woman who had mild COVID-19 (a few samples of this study predate the infection). The sample titles of this study are shuffled in the database, so cell type and time point are left out; the donor was told from shared clones. This receptor chain uses TRBV3-1 and TRBJ2-7, with TRBD1 perhaps the D gene, on 6 matching bases. The specimen sequenced was PBMCs or a T cell subset sorted from them (not recorded which). The CDR3 region reads CASSQVGDILVPEQYF. In nucleotides, the sequence is TGTGCCAGCAGCCAAGTGGGGGACATCTTGGTCCCCGAGCAGTACTTC.